This T cell receptor (beta chain) comes out of a study of regulatory T cells in long-lasting Graves disease. Time point specified: newly diagnosed GD, antithyroid drugs for less than 3 months. There was RNA extracted from PBMCs, and the TCR library was made from it. This CDR3 spans 18 amino acids. The authors built TCR beta libraries using iRepertoire HTBI primers and Arm-PCR of CDR3 regions. TCRdb used MiXCR to reprocess the multiplex PCR reads, holding one entry per CDR3 protein. The sample consists of some 250,000 distinct CDR3 sequences, roughly 18% of them appearing once. As regards this clonotype: Relative to the germline gene, one junction end is altered; a read error may explain this.

The chain has TRBV6-7 and TRBJ1-4; tentative D call: TRBD1 (6 bases). TRBV6-7 is an ORF for which the function is uncertain. The input for sequencing was peripheral blood mononuclear cells (PBMCs), taken at new diagnosis, from a patient treated with antithyroid drugs. The sequence was obtained from a female donor with Graves disease. CDR3 in amino acids: CASSYPTQGPATNEKLSF. The CDR3 DNA follows: TGTGCCAGCAGTTACCCAACACAGGGACCTGCAACTAATGAAAAACTGTCTTTT.